Listed below are T cell receptor beta chains from one sample, sequenced in a study of OX40 agonist ivuxolimab in advanced cancers. The method was immunoSEQ multiplex PCR; TCRdb's version includes in-frame clones alone and lacks a portion of them. The table lists 35,000 to 50,000 clones, approximately 83% of them singletons. The sequencing used CD4+ or CD8+ T cells sorted from blood, collected in a trial of the OX40 agonist ivuxolimab. These receptors came from an adult with an advanced solid tumor such as melanoma, head and neck, liver or kidney cancer. The CDR3 runs from the conserved cysteine through the conserved F or W. A D gene is named only where the DNA matches it firmly. Clone size is given for some rows only: seen once, a few or many times, or a class if the clone is expanded.

CASSQDERGKETQYF,TGCGCCAGCAGCCAAGACGAGCGGGGCAAAGAGACCCAGTACTTC,TRBD2,TRBJ2-5,15,-,TRBV4-1
CASSLSSGNTIYF,TGTGCCAGCAGCCTTTCCTCTGGAAACACCATATATTTT,-,TRBJ1-3,13,-,TRBV7-9
CASSTGLGNEKLFF,TGTGCCAGCAGTACGGGCCTCGGGAATGAAAAACTGTTTTTT,-,TRBJ1-4,14,-,TRBV28
CASSQEGRNSYNEQFF,TGCGCCAGCAGCCAAGAGGGGCGGAACTCCTACAATGAGCAGTTCTTC,-,TRBJ2-1,16,-,TRBV4-1
CASSLLGGYTDTQYF,TGTGCCAGCAGCTTACTAGGGGGCTACACAGATACGCAGTATTTT,TRBD1,TRBJ2-3,15,-,TRBV7-9
CASGPFDGNENTGELFF,TGTGCTAGTGGTCCCTTCGACGGGAATGAGAACACCGGGGAGCTGTTTTTT,-,TRBJ2-2,17,-,TRBV12-5
CASSTGQAYNSPLHF,TGTGCCAGTAGTACAGGACAGGCGTATAATTCACCCCTCCACTTT,TRBD1,TRBJ1-6,15,few,TRBV19
CASKAGLSYEQYF,TGTGCCAGCAAGGCGGGACTCTCCTACGAGCAGTACTTC,-,TRBJ2-7,13,-,TRBV6-6
CASSTNGGGYEQYF,TGTGCCAGTAGTACCAACGGGGGAGGGTACGAGCAGTACTTC,TRBD2,TRBJ2-7,14,-,TRBV19
CASSLAGWGNTEAFF,TGTGCCAGCAGCTTAGCAGGGTGGGGGAACACTGAAGCTTTCTTT,-,TRBJ1-1,15,-,TRBV7-2
CASSPAGWNEQFF,TGTGCCAGCAGCCCAGCGGGCTGGAATGAGCAGTTCTTC,-,TRBJ2-1,13,-,TRBV27
CATSGIPDTQYF,TGTGCCACCAGCGGTATCCCAGATACGCAGTATTTT,-,TRBJ2-3,12,once,TRBV15
CASITSGGGYNEQFF,TGTGCCAGCATAACTAGCGGAGGGGGCTACAATGAGCAGTTCTTC,TRBD2,TRBJ2-1,15,once,TRBV13
CASRPAGGENEQFF,TGTGCCAGCAGACCAGCGGGAGGAGAGAATGAGCAGTTCTTC,TRBD2,TRBJ2-1,14,-,TRBV9
CASSGGDTGELFF,TGTGCCAGCAGCGGGGGCGACACCGGGGAGCTGTTTTTT,-,TRBJ2-2,13,-,TRBV27
CASSQQGGQPEAFF,TGTGCCAGCAGCCAACAGGGGGGGCAACCTGAAGCTTTCTTT,TRBD1,TRBJ1-1,14,few,TRBV5-6
CASRLAGDAEQFF,TGCGCCAGTCGACTAGCGGGAGATGCTGAGCAGTTCTTC,TRBD2,TRBJ2-1,13,-,TRBV5-1
CASSPGLAGDPPLTDTQYF,TGTGCCAGCAGCCCCGGACTAGCGGGAGATCCCCCACTCACAGATACGCAGTATTTT,TRBD2,TRBJ2-3,19,-,TRBV7-2
CASSLTLTSGIEQFF,TGTGCCAGCAGCTTAACCCTGACTAGCGGGATTGAGCAGTTCTTC,TRBD2,TRBJ2-1,15,-,TRBV7-3
CASSGGGGGYTF,TGTGCCAGCAGTGGGGGTGGAGGTGGCTACACCTTC,-,TRBJ1-2,12,-,TRBV6-1
CASTEGSGVADTQYF,TGCGCCAGCACAGAGGGGTCAGGGGTGGCAGATACGCAGTATTTT,-,TRBJ2-3,15,-,TRBV10-1
CASSLSGNEAFF,TGTGCCAGCAGCCTTTCCGGTAATGAAGCTTTCTTT,-,TRBJ1-1,12,once,TRBV5-6
CASSEAGTDTQYF,TGTGCCAGCAGTGAGGCCGGCACAGATACGCAGTATTTT,-,TRBJ2-3,13,few,TRBV6-4
CAVGISYEQYF,TGTGCCGTCGGGATTTCCTACGAGCAGTACTTC,-,TRBJ2-7,11,-,TRBV27
CASSQVRTDTQYF,TGCGCCAGCAGCCAGGTCCGCACAGATACGCAGTATTTT,-,TRBJ2-3,13,-,TRBV4-1
CASSLVGSGASQETQYF,TGCGCCAGCAGCTTGGTGGGTAGCGGGGCTTCACAAGAGACCCAGTACTTC,TRBD2,TRBJ2-5,17,once,TRBV5-1
CASSLRGAESPLHF,TGTGCCAGCAGTTTAAGGGGAGCGGAGTCACCCCTCCACTTT,-,TRBJ1-6,14,-,TRBV27
CASSVDRQDPTDYYGYTF,TGTGCCAGCAGCGTAGATCGGCAGGACCCAACGGACTACTATGGCTACACCTTC,-,TRBJ1-2,18,-,TRBV9
CASSFEGWETQYF,TGTGCCAGCAGCTTCGAAGGGTGGGAGACCCAGTACTTC,-,TRBJ2-5,13,once,TRBV7-9
CASSWDQNTEAFF,TGTGCCAGCAGCTGGGACCAGAACACTGAAGCTTTCTTT,-,TRBJ1-1,13,few,TRBV5-5
CASSLGTGDSFYEQYF,TGCGCCAGCAGCTTGGGGACAGGGGATTCGTTTTACGAGCAGTACTTC,TRBD1,TRBJ2-7,16,-,TRBV5-1
CATYGAGELFF,TGTGCCACCTATGGGGCCGGGGAGCTGTTTTTT,-,TRBJ2-2,11,medium-sized,TRBV6-6
CASSYSGGLTNEQFF,TGTGCCAGCAGTTACTCGGGGGGGCTAACGAATGAGCAGTTCTTC,-,TRBJ2-1,15,-,TRBV6-5
CASRTDGTNYGYTF,TGTGCCAGCAGGACGGACGGAACTAACTATGGCTACACCTTC,-,TRBJ1-2,14,-,TRBV6-1
CASSIEGSMNTEAFF,TGTGCCAGTAGTATAGAGGGATCCATGAACACTGAAGCTTTCTTT,-,TRBJ1-1,15,-,TRBV19
CASSSFVEGINQPQHF,TGTGCCAGCAGCTCCTTTGTGGAGGGGATAAACCAGCCCCAGCATTTT,-,TRBJ1-5,16,-,TRBV7-9
CASSFVQGVNEQFF,TGTGCCAGCAGCTTCGTACAGGGGGTAAATGAGCAGTTCTTC,TRBD1,TRBJ2-1,14,-,TRBV7-9
CASRITGGGDGYTF,TGTGCCAGCAGAATCACAGGGGGTGGAGATGGCTACACCTTC,TRBD1,TRBJ1-2,14,-,TRBV6-5
CASSLRGPSYGYTF,TGTGCCAGCAGTCTGAGGGGCCCAAGCTATGGCTACACCTTC,-,TRBJ1-2,14,-,TRBV28
CASSLRTGPYNEQFF,TGTGCCAGCAGCTTAAGGACCGGCCCCTACAATGAGCAGTTCTTC,-,TRBJ2-1,15,-,TRBV27
CASIPEELSGTGELFF,TGTGCCAGCATCCCGGAGGAACTCTCGGGCACCGGGGAGCTGTTTTTT,-,TRBJ2-2,16,-,TRBV7-9
CASSYSGYTEAFF,TGTGCCAGCAGTTACTCAGGGTACACTGAAGCTTTCTTT,-,TRBJ1-1,13,-,TRBV6-5
CAISDKVGYTF,TGTGCCATCAGTGACAAGGTTGGCTACACCTTC,-,TRBJ1-2,11,-,TRBV10-3
CASTHLTNTIYF,TGTGCCAGCACTCACCTAACCAACACCATATATTTT,-,TRBJ1-3,12,-,TRBV2
CASSEGLAFSTDTQYF,TGTGCCAGCAGTGAAGGACTAGCTTTTAGCACAGATACGCAGTATTTT,TRBD2,TRBJ2-3,16,-,TRBV2
CASEASTDTQYF,TGTGCCAGCGAGGCAAGCACAGATACGCAGTATTTT,-,TRBJ2-3,12,-,TRBV6-6
CASSIGLAGTFNEQFF,TGTGCCAGTAGTATCGGACTAGCGGGGACTTTTAATGAGCAGTTCTTC,TRBD2,TRBJ2-1,16,-,TRBV19
CASSFWGQETQYF,TGTGCCAGCAGCTTTTGGGGTCAGGAGACCCAGTACTTC,-,TRBJ2-5,13,-,TRBV5-8
CASSVPRYNEQFF,TGCGCCAGCAGCGTTCCCCGCTACAATGAGCAGTTCTTC,-,TRBJ2-1,13,-,TRBV4-1
CASSLNDYTEAFF,TGTGCCAGCAGCTTGAATGATTACACTGAAGCTTTCTTT,-,TRBJ1-1,13,-,TRBV5-5
CASSVALGELYEQFF,TGTGCCAGCAGCGTAGCCTTGGGGGAGCTCTATGAGCAGTTCTTC,-,TRBJ2-1,15,-,TRBV9
CASSPDPHDEQYF,TGTGCCAGTAGTCCCGATCCCCACGACGAGCAGTACTTC,-,TRBJ2-7,13,-,TRBV19